The clone carrying this T cell receptor beta chain was seen only a few times. Clones were sequenced by immunoSEQ multiplex PCR, and TCRdb holds only the in-frame ones, with some missing. Among about 140,000 clones listed, about 90% were seen once. These data come from a study of blood T cell repertoires in COVID-19. Trimming left V 3 bases short and J 3 bases short, with 15 bases between. The CDR3 runs to 15 residues. Germline loops: CDR1 LNHDA, CDR2 SQIVND (reference sequence). This TCR was recovered from a woman of 80 years or more with acute or convalescent COVID-19. The V and J genes are TRBV19 and TRBJ2-7; TRBD1 is a possible D gene (6 bases). The sample taken for sequencing was peripheral blood. The CDR3 coding sequence is TGTGCCAGTAGTATGAGGGCAGGGGCGGGCTACGAGCAGTACTTC. It specifies CASSMRAGAGYEQYF. Filled out from reference TRBV19 and TRBJ2-7, the complete variable domain reads DGGITQSPKYLFRKEGQNVTLSCEQNLNHDAMYWYRQDPGQGLRLIYYSQIVNDFQKGDIAEGYSVSREKKESFPLTVTSAQKNPTAFYLCASSMRAGAGYEQYFGPGTRLTVT.